The entry below gives a single T cell receptor (beta chain) sequence along with its context. The sample originates from a study of blood T cell repertoires in COVID-19. Study as a whole: Material from acute and convalescent COVID-19 was sourced from the United States, Italy and Spain. Sources were T cells, B-cell-depleted T cells, or PBMCs; the material itself was cDNA or gDNA.

Original methodology: Reference gene primer amplification gave estimated nucleated cell counts. Only in-frame clones appear in the TCRdb table, and some are missing; sequencing was by immunoSEQ multiplex PCR. Clonal size and the V and J genes are those of that table, whereas D and trimming came from the DNA. The data show around 140,000 clones, about 91% seen once. The germline gives CDR1 MNHEY, CDR2 SMNVEV (reference sequence). The CDR3 sequence is 20 residues long. With 3 bases removed from V and 1 base from J, the gap between germline ends came to 24 bases. Sequencing was performed on peripheral blood. The chain joins TRBV27 to TRBJ2-2; D is perhaps TRBD1 (7 bases). The clonotype was recovered from a woman in her sixties or seventies with acute or convalescent COVID-19. The CDR3 nucleotides are TGTGCCAGCAGTTTTTATCGCGGGATATCAGGGGGACTGAACACCGGGGAGCTGTTTTTT. This encodes CASSFYRGISGGLNTGELFF.